This T cell receptor beta chain was observed in a study of T-cell reconstitution after alpha-beta-depleted transplantation in children. Between the trimmed V and J ends, which lost 4 bases and 6 bases, there was a span of 14 bases. CDR1 is MGHRA and CDR2 is YSYEKL in the germline V gene. This CDR3 comprises 14 residues. The TCRbeta library was prepared with unique molecular identifiers. TCRdb re-called the PCR reads with MiXCR, one entry per CDR3 protein. Among about 200,000 distinct CDR3 sequences listed, around 7.7% were seen once. The sample holds a few counts of this clonotype. The starting material was PBMCs, mostly from graft donor cells, obtained 360 days after TCRalphabeta/CD19-depleted stem cell transplant. The chain recombines TRBV4-1 with TRBJ2-3, with D possibly being TRBD1 or TRBD2 (5 bases each). This TCR came from a male patient aged 2-10 years who had a stem cell transplant for acute myeloid leukemia, so the T cells may come from the graft donor. CDR3 residues: CASSPPGPSDTQYF. Written as DNA, the CDR3 is TGCGCCAGCAGCCCACCGGGACCTTCGGATACGCAGTATTTT.